Below are 20 T cell receptor beta chains sequenced from a single sample in a study of tumor-infiltrating lymphocytes in primary liver carcinoma. Reverse transcription of approximately 0.55 ug total RNA with a constant-region primer produced TCR beta cDNA. Each TCR beta library was derived from three nested multiplex PCR rounds that employed slightly modified ARM-PCR. Each of the first two PCR rounds ran approximately 10 cycles with TRBV1-TRBV30 forward and C-beta reverse primers. MiXCR, applied by TCRdb to the multiplex PCR reads, yields one record per CDR3 protein. The sample consists of 45,000 to 55,000 distinct CDR3 sequences, over 65% of them appearing once. Each 20-30 mg portion of unsorted bulk tissue served as the source for co-extraction of RNA and DNA. Input material: liver tumor tissue from sampling region 2. The sample's subset: tumor region T2, inferior pole. These TCRs come from a man aged 35-49 years with primary liver carcinoma and hepatitis B virus infection.

On this clonotype: It is likely a read error, because the conserved phenylalanine at the end of the CDR3 is missing. The chain has TRBV6-1 and TRBJ2-7; unclear D gene. The CDR3 contains 14 residues. In germline, CDR1 is MNHNS, CDR2 SASEGT. CDR3 coding DNA: TGTGTCTCCAGCCGAAATCGGCTCGACTACGAGCAGTACCTC. It yields the protein CVSSRNRLDYEQYL.

This clonotype was picked up one time. A single base separates this from a much larger clone, so it may be a read error. The CDR3 carries no conserved terminal phenylalanine or tryptophan, so it likely arises from a read error. The chain has TRBV24-1 and TRBJ2-1; 9 bases align to TRBD1. V trimming: 5 bases; J trimming: 6 bases; junction bases outside the gene matches: 7. The CDR3 is 15 amino acids. Germline V gene lookup returns CDR1 KGHDR and CDR2 SFDVKD. CDR3 protein: CATSAGQGYTNEQFL. The CDR3 coding sequence is TGTGCCACCAGTGCGGGACAGGGCTATACCAATGAGCAGTTCCTC.

Note on this clonotype: Relative to the germline gene, one junction end is altered; a read error may explain this. This chain links TRBV20-1 with TRBJ2-3; perhaps TRBD2 as D (5 bases). Germline loops: CDR1 DFQATT, CDR2 SNEGSKA (reference sequence). The CDR3 sequence is 14 residues long. CDR3 sequence: CGAANGKSTDTQYF. CDR3 DNA: TGCGGTGCTGCTAACGGGAAGAGCACAGATACGCAGTATTTT.

Concerning this clonotype: The final CDR3 position lacks the conserved phenylalanine or tryptophan, pointing to a likely read error. The limits of the CDR3 on the DNA are not certain, so only TCRdb's listed CDR3 is given. V and J are TRBV11-2 and TRBJ2-7. Looked up from germline, CDR1 is SGHAT and CDR2 is FQNNGV. The CDR3 length equals 14 residues, ends included. The CDR3 loop reads CASSLTDGAYEQNP.

This chain links TRBV11-2 with TRBJ1-4, with D maybe TRBD1 (5 bases). In germline, CDR1 is SGHAT, CDR2 FQNNGV. The CDR3 covers 14 residues. The CDR3 region is CTSNLEVGDEKLFF. In DNA form, the CDR3 reads TGTACAAGCAACTTAGAGGTTGGGGACGAAAAACTGTTTTTT.

This clonotype was seen a few times. A junction boundary mismatches the germline segment, possibly from a read error. The CDR3 DNA follows: TGCAGCTTATCCGGGACTGTTGGAGGGGATGATACGCGGTATTTT. Translating gives CSLSGTVGGDDTRYF. V and J are TRBV29-1 and TRBJ2-3; D may be TRBD2 (6 bases). This CDR3 is 15 amino acids long. Germline V gene lookup returns CDR1 SQVTM and CDR2 ANQGSEA.

This clonotype was counted a single time. Possible read error: a much larger clone is one base away. The V gene is TRBV28, the J gene TRBJ2-5, with 7 bases matching TRBD2. This CDR3 has 17 residues. V lost 4 bases to trimming and J lost 6 bases; unmatched junction nucleotides: 17. Germline CDR1 reads MDHEN; CDR2 reads SYDVKM. The CDR3 nucleotides read TGTGCCAGCAGTTCATATGGGGAGGGGAGGGAGCGTAAGACCCAGTACTTC. Protein sequence: CASSSYGEGRERKTQYF.

In the case of this clonotype: Sequence at one end of the junction differs from germline and may be a read error. The CDR3: CATSKWVFYEQCF. CDR3 DNA: TGTGCCACGAGTAAATGGGTTTTCTACGAGCAGTGCTTC. The gene calls are TRBV6-1 and TRBJ2-7; D is unresolved. Germline-derived CDR1 and CDR2 are MNHNS and SASEGT. This CDR3 region has 13 residues.

The rearrangement links TRBV18 to TRBJ2-2; D is unresolved. The CDR3 runs to 13 residues. Trimming shortened V by 9 bases and J by 4 bases, and 12 bases separated the two germline ends. Per germline, CDR1 KGHSH and CDR2 LQKENI. The CDR3 spells CARPPPSTGELFF. As DNA, the CDR3 is TGTGCCAGGCCACCACCGAGCACCGGGGAGCTGTTTTTT.

For this clonotype: The junction does not match germline at one end; this may be a read error. The V gene is TRBV11-2, the J gene TRBJ1-4; a weak D match, TRBD1 (6 bases). This CDR3 has 16 residues. Germline CDR1 and CDR2: SGHAT and FQNNGV. Here the CDR3 reads CASILDSGPGGWKLVF. The DNA for the CDR3 is TGTGCCAGCATCTTGGACAGCGGTCCGGGTGGATGGAAACTGGTTTTT. Full variable domain (outside the CDR3, taken from reference TRBV11-2 and TRBJ1-4): EAGVAQSPRYKIIEKRQSVAFWCNPISGHATLYWYQQILGQGPKLLIQFQNNGVVDDSQLPKDRFSAERLKGVDSTLKIQPAKLEDSAVYLCASILDSGPGGWKLVFGSGTQLSVL.

The gene calls are TRBV11-2 and TRBJ2-7; 7 bases fit TRBD2. Germline V CDR1 and CDR2: SGHAT, FQNNGV. The CDR3 has 15 amino acids. The CDR3 region has the DNA TGTGCCAGCAGCTTAGTGGGGGGGAGTTCCTACGAGCATTACGTC. Its translation is CASSLVGGSSYEHYV.

Comment on this clonotype: One end of the junction does not line up with germline, which may come from a read error. The V and J genes are TRBV29-1 and TRBJ2-3; 7 positions agree with TRBD2. CDR1 and CDR2 from the germline V gene are SQVTM and ANQGSEA. This CDR3 is built from 14 residues. CDR3 DNA: TGCAGCGTTGATGATGGGAGGGCAGGAGATATGCAGTATTTT. The encoded protein is CSVDDGRAGDMQYF.

As for this clonotype: One end of the junction does not line up with germline, which may come from a read error. The V gene is TRBV12-3 or TRBV12-4, the J gene TRBJ1-6, with 7 bases lining up with TRBD1. The CDR3 totals 15 residues. The CDR3 protein is CASRLDRVYNSPRHF. The CDR3 nucleotides are TGTGCCAGCAGACTCGACAGGGTCTATAATTCACCCCGCCACTTT.

Remarks on this clonotype: The junction departs from the called germline gene at one end, perhaps through a read error. The chain recombines TRBV11-1 with TRBJ2-5; D might be TRBD2 (5 bases). The CDR3 is made up of 19 amino acids. Germline assignment: CDR1 SGHAT and CDR2 FQDESV (reference sequence). Here the CDR3 reads CVRSPPPEVRKDFQETQYF. The DNA of the CDR3 is TGCGTCAGAAGCCCGCCCCCGGAGGTCAGGAAGGACTTCCAAGAGACCCAGTACTTC.

This clonotype has just a few counts. The rearrangement joins TRBV2 to TRBJ2-1, with a weak D call TRBD2 (5 bases). This CDR3 region has 16 residues. Germline loops: CDR1 SNHLY, CDR2 FYNNEI. Trimming pared 9 bases from V and 5 bases from J, leaving 23 bases between. The CDR3 loop is CASREATGFPDNEQFF. As DNA, the CDR3 is TGTGCCAGTCGCGAGGCTACGGGGTTCCCAGACAATGAGCAGTTCTTC.

Comments on this clonotype: A clone one base away is much larger, so this may be a read error. The CDR3 sequence is CASSFPTGNYGYTF. Here the CDR3 DNA reads TGTGCCAGCAGTTTCCCGACAGGGAACTATGGCTACACCTTC. The chain combines TRBV28 with TRBJ1-2, with 7 bases matching TRBD1. The V segment lost 3 bases and the J segment 2 bases; nucleotides outside the gene matches: 3. This CDR3 region has 14 residues. Germline V gene sequence: CDR1 MDHEN, CDR2 SYDVKM.

Comment on this clonotype: A read error is likely, as this CDR3 ends without the conserved phenylalanine or tryptophan. This sequence joins TRBV29-1 and TRBJ2-5, with 7 bases lining up with TRBD2. This CDR3 has 13 residues. Germline CDR1 and CDR2: SQVTM and ANQGSEA. CDR3 bases: TGCGGTGTTGGTGGGAGGGCCGCTGAGACCCAGTACTTA. This encodes CGVGGRAAETQYL.

The rearrangement uses TRBV7-9 and TRBJ2-3; D ambiguous. V lost 4 bases to trimming and J lost 6 bases, with 17 bases between them. Germline CDR1 SEHNR, CDR2 FQNEAQ (reference sequence). The CDR3 runs to 15 residues. This CDR3 reads CASSWKDGYTDTQYF. CDR3 in DNA: TGTGCCAGCAGCTGGAAGGACGGATACACGGATACGCAGTATTTT. Together with reference TRBV7-9 and TRBJ2-3, the CDR3 gives the full variable domain: DTGVSQNPRHKITKRGQNVTFRCDPISEHNRLYWYRQTLGQGPEFLTYFQNEAQLEKSRLLSDRFSAERPKGSFSTLEIQRTEQGDSAMYLCASSWKDGYTDTQYFGPGTRLTVL.

V is TRBV7-9 and J is TRBJ2-3; D gene ambiguous. Germline V lookup: CDR1 SEHNR, CDR2 FQNEAQ (reference sequence). This CDR3 contains 13 residues. CDR3 region: CASCVNPVNTQYF. In DNA, the CDR3 is TGTGCTAGCTGCGTCAATCCTGTGAATACGCAGTATTTT.

This chain connects TRBV6-1 to TRBJ2-7; possible D gene TRBD1, 5 bases. The germline V gene has CDR1 MNHNS and CDR2 SASEGT. The CDR3 has 15 amino acids. CDR3 residues: CTSSRQGFESSEQYF. In DNA form, the CDR3 reads TGTACAAGCAGTAGGCAGGGCTTCGAGTCGAGCGAGCAGTACTTC.